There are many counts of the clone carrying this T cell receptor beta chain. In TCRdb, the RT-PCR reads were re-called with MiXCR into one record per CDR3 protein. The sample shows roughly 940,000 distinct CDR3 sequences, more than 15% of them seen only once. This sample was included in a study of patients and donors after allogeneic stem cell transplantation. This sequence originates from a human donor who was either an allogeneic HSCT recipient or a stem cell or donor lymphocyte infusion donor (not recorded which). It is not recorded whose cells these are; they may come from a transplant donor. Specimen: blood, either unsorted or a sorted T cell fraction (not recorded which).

In DNA, the CDR3 is TGTGCCAGCAGTCCAACCCGTGGGGCCAACGTCCTGACTTTC. It specifies CASSPTRGANVLTF. This chain uses TRBV12-3 or TRBV12-4 with TRBJ2-6; D unclear. V dropped 5 bases and J dropped 3 bases, with 8 bases sitting between them. The CDR3 is 14 amino acids.